This TCR beta chain derives from a study of cytomegalovirus exposure and HLA in healthy donors. Study results and limitations: Per a later analysis, fewer than 20,000 TCR beta sequences showed association with HLA alleles at 0.05 false discovery rate. In a later analysis, productive TCRs from donors in an Asian-associated ancestry cluster reportedly carried fewer N-insertions than the cohort mean. A prior analysis recorded that most TCR beta V segments were productive about 87% or about 30% of the time.

V dropped 4 bases and J dropped 1; count of bases not matched to a gene: 4. The CDR3 runs to 14 residues. Looked up from germline, CDR1 is SNHLY and CDR2 is FYNNEI. Remarks on this clone: Its antigen is not known.

Primers: 60 Vbeta forward and 13 Jbeta reverse. Produced via immunoSEQ multiplex PCR; TCRdb's table is partial and in-frame only. The sample lists 35,000 to 45,000 clones, around 56% occurring once. Material for sequencing was PBMCs. The chain uses TRBV2 and TRBJ2-7, with TRBD2 identical over 7 bases. This receptor was taken from a man aged 60 to 69 in good health and CMV-seronegative. CDR3 protein: CASSGLAESYEQYF. DNA of the CDR3: TGTGCCAGCAGTGGGCTAGCGGAGTCCTACGAGCAGTACTTC.